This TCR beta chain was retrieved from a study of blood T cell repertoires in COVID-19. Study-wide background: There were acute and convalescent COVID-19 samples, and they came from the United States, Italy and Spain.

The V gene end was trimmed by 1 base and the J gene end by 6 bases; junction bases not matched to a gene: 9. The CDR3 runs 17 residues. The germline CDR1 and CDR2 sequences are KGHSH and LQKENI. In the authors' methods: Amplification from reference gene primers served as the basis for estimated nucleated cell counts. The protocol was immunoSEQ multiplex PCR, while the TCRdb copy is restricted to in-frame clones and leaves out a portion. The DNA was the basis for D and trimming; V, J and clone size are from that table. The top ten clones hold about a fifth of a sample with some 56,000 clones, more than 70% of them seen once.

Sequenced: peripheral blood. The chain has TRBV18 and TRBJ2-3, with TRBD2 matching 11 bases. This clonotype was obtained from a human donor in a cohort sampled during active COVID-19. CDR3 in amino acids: CASSPQQLAGAGDTQYF. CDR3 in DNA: TGTGCCAGCTCACCACAGCAACTAGCGGGGGCCGGGGATACGCAGTATTTT.